These 27 T cell receptor beta chains share one sample of origin, sequenced in a study of human T cells and chemical hapten exposure. The time point was: patch test 1, 2 weeks after DPC sensitization. Noted treatment: therapeutic diphenylcyclopropenone sensitization with weekly scalp DPC. TCRdb re-analysed the RACE reads in MiXCR, keeping a single row per CDR3 protein. The sample carries about 380,000 distinct CDR3 sequences, around 4.8% recorded once. The starting material was whole blood, obtained in connection with sensitization to the hapten diphenylcyclopropenone (DPC). The origin of the receptors is a woman aged 50 to 60 with alopecia areata. Some clones in this sample may be carry-over from other donors' samples.

The chain joins TRBV12-3 or TRBV12-4 to TRBJ2-3; tentatively, D is TRBD1 (8 bases). V was shortened by 6 bases and J by 8 bases, with 15 bases between the two germline ends. The CDR3 runs 13 residues. CDR3 sequence reads: CASSRTGGGTQYF. CDR3 DNA sequence: TGTGCCAGCAGCAGAACAGGGGGGGGTACGCAGTATTTT.

The chain carries TRBV20-1 and TRBJ2-5, with TRBD2 identical over 10 bases. Germline assignment: CDR1 DFQATT and CDR2 SNEGSKA (reference sequence). This CDR3 is built from 13 residues. The CDR3 region has the DNA TGCAGGAGTAGCGGGGGGCCCCAAGAGACCCAGTACTTC. Translation: CRSSGGPQETQYF.

This clonotype was counted a few times. The chain carries TRBV6-5 and TRBJ1-3, with D hard to call. V shed 0 bases and J shed 0 bases, with 9 bases lying between them. CDR1 and CDR2 from the germline V gene are MNHEY and SVGAGI. The CDR3 loop spans 16 amino acids. CDR3 nucleotide sequence: TGTGCCAGCAGTTACTCGGCACGGGGCTCTGGAAACACCATATATTTT. It yields the protein CASSYSARGSGNTIYF.

At least ten counts were recorded for this clonotype. The rearrangement uses TRBV20-1 and TRBJ1-6; D is unclear. Germline CDR1 reads DFQATT; CDR2 reads SNEGSKA (reference sequence). The CDR3 is made up of 13 amino acids. Trimming took off 0 bases at V and 7 bases at J, with 7 bases between the two ends. The CDR3 loop is CSARDTFNSPLHF. CDR3 nucleotide sequence: TGCAGTGCTAGAGATACATTCAATTCACCCCTCCACTTT.

J is TRBJ1-6 and V is TRBV12-3 or TRBV12-4; the match to TRBD1 covers 8 bases. The V and J ends lost 3 bases and 7 bases, in that order; junction bases with no gene match: 2. The CDR3 is 14 amino acids. This CDR3 is CASSLAGGNSPLHF. The CDR3 coding sequence is TGTGCCAGCAGTTTGGCAGGGGGCAATTCACCCCTCCACTTT.

This clonotype came up many times. The V and J genes are TRBV19 and TRBJ2-1; 8 bases are a match to TRBD1. The CDR3 consists of 16 residues. CDR1 is LNHDA, CDR2 SQIVND, per germline (reference sequence). V lost 2 bases to trimming and J lost 2 bases; unmatched junction nucleotides: 5. CDR3: CASSIPGQGTYNEQFF. CDR3 DNA: TGTGCCAGTAGTATACCCGGACAGGGCACCTACAATGAGCAGTTCTTC. The full variable domain, with the rest looked up from reference TRBV19 and TRBJ2-1, is DGGITQSPKYLFRKEGQNVTLSCEQNLNHDAMYWYRQDPGQGLRLIYYSQIVNDFQKGDIAEGYSVSREKKESFPLTVTSAQKNPTAFYLCASSIPGQGTYNEQFFGPGTRLTVL.

CDR3 sequence (DNA): TGCGCCAGCAGCCACCTTTCGGGGGGGCCTGGTGAGACCCAGTACTTC. Amino acid sequence: CASSHLSGGPGETQYF. The V call is TRBV4-1, the J call TRBJ2-5; TRBD2 aligns across 8 bases. V shed 3 bases, J shed 5 bases, and the junction held 11 bases outside the gene matches. The CDR3 length is 16 residues. In germline, CDR1 is MGHRA, CDR2 YSYEKL.

The chain recombines TRBV4-2 with TRBJ1-2; a weak D match, TRBD1 (6 bases). V was pared by 3 bases and J by 2 bases, with 10 bases between. The CDR3 has 14 residues. Germline-derived CDR1 and CDR2 are LGHNA and YNFKEQ. For the CDR3, the DNA is TGTGCCAGCAGCCATACGGACAGCAACTATGGCTACACCTTC. Translation: CASSHTDSNYGYTF.

This chain links TRBV27 with TRBJ1-5; no clear D gene. This CDR3 is 14 amino acids long. The germline CDR1 and CDR2 sequences are MNHEY and SMNVEV (reference sequence). V was trimmed by 5 bases and J by 3 bases, leaving 11 bases between them. The DNA for the CDR3 is TGTGCCAGCAGTCCCCGGCCGGACAATCAGCCCCAGCATTTT. Translation: CASSPRPDNQPQHF.

This clonotype was recorded at least ten times. The chain joins TRBV3-1 to TRBJ2-5; D not certain. CDR3 length equals 15 residues. Germline CDR1 is LGHDT and CDR2 is YNNKEL (reference sequence). Trimming shortened V by 1 base and J by 2 bases, and 11 bases separated the two germline ends. CDR3 loop: CASSQGAATQETQYF. In DNA, the CDR3 is TGTGCCAGCAGCCAAGGGGCGGCCACACAAGAGACCCAGTACTTC.

Only a few counts were recorded for this clonotype. The rearrangement links TRBV6-1 to TRBJ2-5; possibly TRBD1 for D (5 bases). The CDR3 loop spans 14 amino acids. Per the germline V gene, CDR1 is MNHNS and CDR2 is SASEGT. V lost 0 bases and J lost 4, with 9 bases in between. The CDR3 DNA is TGTGCCAGCAGTGAAGCGGGGCTTGGAGAGACCCAGTACTTC. Translating it yields CASSEAGLGETQYF.

This clonotype came up many times. This rearrangement joins TRBV20-1 to TRBJ2-3; D remains unclear. Germline CDR1 is DFQATT and CDR2 is SNEGSKA (reference sequence). The V end was cut by 0 bases, the J end by 6 bases, with 16 bases between. The CDR3 sequence is 15 residues long. Written as DNA, the CDR3 is TGCAGTGCTAGAGATGCCGGGCCCAGCAGGGATACGCAGTATTTT. Amino acids: CSARDAGPSRDTQYF.

Many counts were recorded for this clonotype. The genes are TRBV10-3 and TRBJ1-2, with D tentatively TRBD1 (5 bases). Trimming cost V 3 bases and J 3 bases, with 20 bases left between them. CDR1 and CDR2 from the germline V gene are ENHRY and SYGVKD. This CDR3 contains 17 residues. The chain's CDR3 is CAISDRVDTGVDYGYTF. The CDR3 nucleotides are TGTGCCATCAGTGATAGGGTCGACACAGGCGTGGACTATGGCTACACCTTC.

The chain carries TRBV7-2 and TRBJ2-5; no clear D. The CDR3 loop spans 15 amino acids. CDR1 SGHTA and CDR2 FQGNSA come from the germline V gene. V lost 4 bases, J lost 1 base, and 13 bases lay in between. The DNA of the CDR3 is TGTGCCAGCAGCTCCATCCCGGGTCCCCAAGAGACCCAGTACTTC. Translation: CASSSIPGPQETQYF.

There are many counts of this clonotype. The chain joins TRBV5-1 to TRBJ2-1; D is uncertain. The CDR3 consists of 12 residues. The germline V gene encodes CDR1 SGHRS and CDR2 YFSETQ. Trimming left V 4 bases short and J 9 bases short, with 11 bases between. CDR3 in DNA: TGCGCCAGCAGCCCTAGGTTTCCTGAGCAGTTCTTC. It specifies CASSPRFPEQFF.

There are a few counts of this clonotype. The chain joins TRBV28 to TRBJ2-3, with 10 positions matching TRBD2. Unmatched junction bases numbered 6, after V lost 3 bases and J lost 3 bases. The CDR3 spans 16 residues. CDR1 is MDHEN, CDR2 SYDVKM, per germline. DNA for the CDR3: TGTGCCAGCAGTTTCCGCACTAGCGGGAAGACAGATACGCAGTATTTT. Translation gives CASSFRTSGKTDTQYF.

This clonotype was observed at least ten times. The chain combines TRBV5-6 with TRBJ2-7, with a weak D call TRBD2 (5 bases). Trimming shortened V by 1 base and J by 4 bases, and 6 bases separated the two germline ends. The germline gives CDR1 SGHDT, CDR2 YYEEEE. The length of the CDR3 is 12 residues. The CDR3 DNA reads TGTGCCAGCAGCTTGACTAGTTACGAGCAGTACTTC. It translates to CASSLTSYEQYF.

In regard to this clonotype: A clone one base away is much larger, so this may be a read error. The chain uses TRBV18 and TRBJ2-3; D not resolved. Germline lookup yields CDR1 KGHSH and CDR2 LQKENI. The CDR3 is 14 residues long. CDR3 coding DNA: TGTGCCAGCTCACCACCGGTAGGCGCAGATACGCAGTGTTTT. Translated: CASSPPVGADTQCF. The whole variable domain, remainder taken from reference TRBV18 and TRBJ2-3, is NAGVMQNPRHLVRRRGQEARLRCSPMKGHSHVYWYRQLPEEGLKFMVYLQKENIIDESGMPKERFSAEFPKEGPSILRIQQVVRGDSAAYFCASSPPVGADTQCFGPGTRLTVL.

This clonotype has a count of ten or more. This chain uses TRBV2 with TRBJ2-7; D ambiguous. Germline CDR1 SNHLY, CDR2 FYNNEI. The length of the CDR3 is 12 residues. Trimming pared 4 bases from V and 3 bases from J, leaving 7 bases between. The CDR3 coding sequence is TGTGCCAGCAGTGTGCGCAACTACGAGCAGTACTTC. This encodes CASSVRNYEQYF.

The chain links TRBV20-1 to TRBJ2-1; 9 nucleotides line up with TRBD2. This CDR3 contains 15 residues. The germline CDR1 and CDR2 sequences are DFQATT and SNEGSKA (reference sequence). With V trimmed by 0 bases and J by 4 bases, 4 bases remained unmatched. Written as DNA, the CDR3 is TGCAGTGCTAGAGAGGTGCGGGGGGGTTACAATGAGCAGTTCTTC. It translates to CSAREVRGGYNEQFF.

This clonotype appeared a few times. The chain links TRBV7-2 to TRBJ2-7; D is unclear. CDR1 and CDR2 (germline): SGHTA, FQGNSA. The V gene lost 1 base and the J gene lost 9 bases, with 10 bases spanning the gap. The CDR3 is made up of 12 amino acids. This CDR3 is CASSLGPSSQYF. The CDR3 DNA reads TGTGCCAGCAGCTTAGGCCCCTCGTCGCAGTACTTC.

The gene calls are TRBV29-1 and TRBJ1-1; D is unresolved. The V gene lost 4 bases and the J gene lost 1 base, with 7 bases spanning the gap. The CDR3 extends over 12 amino acids. The germline V gene has CDR1 SQVTM and CDR2 ANQGSEA. Here the CDR3 DNA reads TGCAGCGTTGCGAAGGGGAACACTGAAGCTTTCTTT. Amino acids: CSVAKGNTEAFF.

This clonotype was seen ten or more times. The rearrangement uses TRBV29-1 and TRBJ2-7; 7 bases line up with TRBD1. V was clipped by 5 bases and J by 0 bases; unmatched bases: 1. The CDR3 has 12 amino acids. Germline V gene lookup returns CDR1 SQVTM and CDR2 ANQGSEA. As DNA, the CDR3 is TGCAGCGTTTGGGACAGCTCCTACGAGCAGTACTTC. This encodes CSVWDSSYEQYF.

V usage is TRBV5-6 and J usage is TRBJ2-1; D not certain. Trimming shortened V by 0 bases and J by 0 bases, and 16 bases separated the two germline ends. The length of the CDR3 is 18 residues. Germline V gene lookup returns CDR1 SGHDT and CDR2 YYEEEE. The CDR3 is CASSLVSHSPSSYNEQFF. In DNA form, the CDR3 reads TGTGCCAGCAGCTTGGTATCCCACAGTCCAAGCTCCTACAATGAGCAGTTCTTC. The entire variable domain, with the rest obtained from reference TRBV5-6 and TRBJ2-1, is as follows: DAGVTQSPTHLIKTRGQQVTLRCSPKSGHDTVSWYQQALGQGPQFIFQYYEEEERQRGNFPDRFSGHQFPNYSSELNVNALLLGDSALYLCASSLVSHSPSSYNEQFFGPGTRLTVL.

There are many counts of this clonotype. V usage is TRBV28 and J usage is TRBJ2-3; D gene uncertain. This CDR3 spans 15 amino acids. Germline CDR1 and CDR2: MDHEN and SYDVKM. V gave up 4 bases and J gave up 0 bases, with 11 bases separating them. DNA of the CDR3: TGTGCCAGCAGTTGGAAAGGATCTAGCACAGATACGCAGTATTTT. This sequence encodes CASSWKGSSTDTQYF.

This clonotype was counted many times. V is TRBV28 and J is TRBJ2-6; D may be TRBD1 or TRBD2 (5 bases each). The CDR3 has 16 residues. Trimming shortened V by 6 bases and J by 4 bases, and 16 bases separated the two germline ends. The germline V gene encodes CDR1 MDHEN and CDR2 SYDVKM. Written as DNA, the CDR3 is TGTGCCAGCAGGCCCTTGGGGGTCGGGGGGGCCAACGTCCTGACTTTC. It specifies CASRPLGVGGANVLTF.

This clonotype was picked up many times. The genes are TRBV28 and TRBJ2-3; 13 nucleotides agree with TRBD2. The CDR3 consists of 14 residues. V lost 5 bases to trimming and J lost 7 bases; unmatched junction nucleotides: 3. Germline V gene sequence: CDR1 MDHEN, CDR2 SYDVKM. The CDR3 DNA is TGTGCCAGCAGTGGACTAGCGGGAGTTTATACGCAGTATTTT. It encodes CASSGLAGVYTQYF.